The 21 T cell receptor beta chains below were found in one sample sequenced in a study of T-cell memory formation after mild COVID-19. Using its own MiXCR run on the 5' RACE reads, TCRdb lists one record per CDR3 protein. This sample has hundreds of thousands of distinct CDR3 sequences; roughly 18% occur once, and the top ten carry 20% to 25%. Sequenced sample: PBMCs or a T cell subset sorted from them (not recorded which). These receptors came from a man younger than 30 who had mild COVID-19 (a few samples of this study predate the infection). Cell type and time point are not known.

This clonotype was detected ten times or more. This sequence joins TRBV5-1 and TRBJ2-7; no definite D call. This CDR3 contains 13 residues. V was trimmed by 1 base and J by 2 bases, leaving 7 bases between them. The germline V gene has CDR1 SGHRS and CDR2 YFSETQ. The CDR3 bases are TGCGCCAGCAGCTTGCGTCCCCCCTACGAGCAGTACTTC. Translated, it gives CASSLRPPYEQYF.

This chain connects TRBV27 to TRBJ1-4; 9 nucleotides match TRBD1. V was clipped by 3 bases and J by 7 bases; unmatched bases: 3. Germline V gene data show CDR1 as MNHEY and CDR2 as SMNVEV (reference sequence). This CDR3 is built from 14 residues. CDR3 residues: CASSLETGGEKLFF. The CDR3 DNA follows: TGTGCCAGCAGTTTGGAGACAGGGGGTGAAAAACTGTTTTTT.

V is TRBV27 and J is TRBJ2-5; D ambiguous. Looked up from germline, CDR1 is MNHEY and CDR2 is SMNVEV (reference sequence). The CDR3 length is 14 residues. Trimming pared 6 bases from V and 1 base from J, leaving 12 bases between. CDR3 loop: CASSPLKPQETQYF. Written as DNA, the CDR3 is TGTGCCAGCAGCCCTCTGAAGCCCCAAGAGACCCAGTACTTC.

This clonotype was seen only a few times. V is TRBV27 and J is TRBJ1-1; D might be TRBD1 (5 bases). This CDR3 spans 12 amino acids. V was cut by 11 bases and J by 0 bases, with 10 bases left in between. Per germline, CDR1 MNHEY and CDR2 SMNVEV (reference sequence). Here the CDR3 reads CASGQMNTEAFF. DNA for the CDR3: TGTGCCTCGGGGCAGATGAACACTGAAGCTTTCTTT.

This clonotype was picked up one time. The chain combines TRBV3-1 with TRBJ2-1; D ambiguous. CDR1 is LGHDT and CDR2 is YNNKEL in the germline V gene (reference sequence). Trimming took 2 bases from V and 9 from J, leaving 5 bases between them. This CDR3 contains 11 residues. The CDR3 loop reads CASSQTGEQFF. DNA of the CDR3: TGTGCCAGCAGCCAAACGGGTGAGCAGTTCTTC.

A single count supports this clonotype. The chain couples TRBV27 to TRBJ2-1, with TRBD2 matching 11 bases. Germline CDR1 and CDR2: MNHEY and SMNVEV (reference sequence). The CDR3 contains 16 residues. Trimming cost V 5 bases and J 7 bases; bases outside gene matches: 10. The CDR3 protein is CASSPKLAGVVNEQFF. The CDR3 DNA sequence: TGTGCCAGCAGTCCCAAACTAGCGGGGGTGGTGAATGAGCAGTTCTTC.

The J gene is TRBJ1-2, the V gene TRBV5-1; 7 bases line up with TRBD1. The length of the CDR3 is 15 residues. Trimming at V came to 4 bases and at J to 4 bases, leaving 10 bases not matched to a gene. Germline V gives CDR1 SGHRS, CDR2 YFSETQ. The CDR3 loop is CASSPGGTEIYGYTF. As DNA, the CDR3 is TGCGCCAGCAGCCCGGGCGGGACAGAGATCTATGGCTACACCTTC.

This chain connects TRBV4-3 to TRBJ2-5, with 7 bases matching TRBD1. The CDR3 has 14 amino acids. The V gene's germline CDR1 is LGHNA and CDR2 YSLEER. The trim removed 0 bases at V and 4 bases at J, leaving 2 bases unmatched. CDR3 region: CASSQERGPETQYF. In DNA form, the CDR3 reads TGCGCCAGCAGCCAAGAGAGGGGGCCAGAGACCCAGTACTTC.

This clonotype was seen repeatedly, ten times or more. Written as DNA, the CDR3 is TGCGCCAGCAGCCTCGGACAGGGAGGGAACACTGAAGCTTTCTTT. It specifies CASSLGQGGNTEAFF. The V call is TRBV4-3, the J call TRBJ1-1, with 8 bases that match TRBD1. The CDR3 has 15 residues. Germline V gene sequence: CDR1 LGHNA, CDR2 YSLEER. The ends lost 4 bases at V and 1 base at J; junction bases unmatched: 5.

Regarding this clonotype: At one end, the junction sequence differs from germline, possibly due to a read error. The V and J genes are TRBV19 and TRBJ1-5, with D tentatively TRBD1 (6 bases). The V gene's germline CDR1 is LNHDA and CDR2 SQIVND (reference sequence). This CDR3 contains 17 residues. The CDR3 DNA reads TGTGCCAGTACCCACGGCGGCGGGGGGCACGGAAATCAGCCCAAGCATTTT. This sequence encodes CASTHGGGGHGNQPKHF.

The CDR3 reads CASSVGGIGGTETQYF. The CDR3 DNA sequence: TGTGCCAGCAGCGTAGGGGGTATAGGGGGCACGGAGACCCAGTACTTC. This chain links TRBV9 with TRBJ2-5, with 7 bases that match TRBD1. The CDR3 is made up of 16 amino acids. Germline V CDR1 and CDR2: SGDLS, YYNGEE. The J segment lost 5 bases and the V segment lost 0 bases, leaving 10 bases of the junction unmatched.

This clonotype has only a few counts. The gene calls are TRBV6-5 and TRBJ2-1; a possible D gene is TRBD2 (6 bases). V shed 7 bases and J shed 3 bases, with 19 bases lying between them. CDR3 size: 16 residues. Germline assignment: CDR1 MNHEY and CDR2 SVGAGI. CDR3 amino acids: CASTASRRGIYNEQFF. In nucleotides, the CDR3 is TGTGCCAGCACCGCCTCGCGGCGGGGTATCTACAATGAGCAGTTCTTC.

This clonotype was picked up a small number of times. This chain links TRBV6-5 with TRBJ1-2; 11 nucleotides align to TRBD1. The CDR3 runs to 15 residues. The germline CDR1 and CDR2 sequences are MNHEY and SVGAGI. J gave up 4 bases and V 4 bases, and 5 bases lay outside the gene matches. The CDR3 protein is CASSSGDRGSYGYTF. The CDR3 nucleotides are TGTGCCAGCAGTTCGGGGGACAGGGGGAGCTATGGCTACACCTTC.

The CDR3 nucleotides are TGCAGCGTCGGGACCGCCTCTAACTATGGCTACACCTTC. The encoded protein is CSVGTASNYGYTF. The V and J genes are TRBV29-1 and TRBJ1-2; possibly TRBD1 for D (5 bases). The germline V gene has CDR1 SQVTM and CDR2 ANQGSEA. The CDR3 runs 13 residues. Trimming took off 6 bases at V and 0 bases at J, with 11 bases between the two ends.

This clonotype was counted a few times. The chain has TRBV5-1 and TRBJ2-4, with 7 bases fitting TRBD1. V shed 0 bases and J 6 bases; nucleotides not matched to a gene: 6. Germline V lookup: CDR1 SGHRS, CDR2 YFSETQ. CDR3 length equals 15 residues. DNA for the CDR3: TGCGCCAGCAGCTTGGCCGACAGGGAGATAAACATTCAGTACTTC. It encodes CASSLADREINIQYF.

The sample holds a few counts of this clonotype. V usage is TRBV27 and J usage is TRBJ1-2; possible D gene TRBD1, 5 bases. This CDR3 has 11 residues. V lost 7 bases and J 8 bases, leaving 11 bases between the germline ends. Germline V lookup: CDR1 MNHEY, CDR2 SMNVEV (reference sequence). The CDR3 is CASTGGAGYTF. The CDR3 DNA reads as TGTGCCAGCACTGGCGGGGCGGGCTACACCTTC.

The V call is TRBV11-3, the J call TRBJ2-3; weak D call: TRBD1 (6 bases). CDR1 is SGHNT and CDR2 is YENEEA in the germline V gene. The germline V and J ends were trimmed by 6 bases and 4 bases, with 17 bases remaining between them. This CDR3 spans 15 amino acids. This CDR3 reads CASSPTAGAADTQYF. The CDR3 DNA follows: TGTGCCAGCAGTCCAACGGCAGGGGCAGCAGATACGCAGTATTTT. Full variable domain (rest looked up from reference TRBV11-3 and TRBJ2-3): EAGVVQSPRYKIIEKKQPVAFWCNPISGHNTLYWYLQNLGQGPELLIRYENEEAVDDSQLPKDRFSAERLKGVDSTLKIQPAELGDSAVYLCASSPTAGAADTQYFGPGTRLTVL.

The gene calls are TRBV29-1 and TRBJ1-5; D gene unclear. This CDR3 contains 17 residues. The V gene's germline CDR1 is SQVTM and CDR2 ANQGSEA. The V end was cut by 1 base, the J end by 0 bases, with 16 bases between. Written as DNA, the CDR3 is TGCAGCGTTGAAGGGACCCCTAGATGCTATAGCAATCAGCCCCAGCATTTT. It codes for CSVEGTPRCYSNQPQHF.

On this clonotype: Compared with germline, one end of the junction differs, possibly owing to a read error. CDR3 sequence: CASSSLGQGANSPLHF. CDR3 sequence (DNA): TGTGCAAGCAGTTCCCTCGGACAGGGAGCCAATTCACCCCTCCACTTT. The genes are TRBV5-6 and TRBJ1-6; 8 nucleotides line up with TRBD1. Per the germline V gene, CDR1 is SGHDT and CDR2 is YYEEEE. The CDR3 loop spans 16 amino acids.

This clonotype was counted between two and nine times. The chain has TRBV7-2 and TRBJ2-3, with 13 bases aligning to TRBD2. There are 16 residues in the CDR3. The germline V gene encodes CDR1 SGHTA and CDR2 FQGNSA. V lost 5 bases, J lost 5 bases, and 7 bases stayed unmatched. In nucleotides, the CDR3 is TGTGCCAGCAGCCCCTGGACTAGCGGGGGACTAGATACGCAGTATTTT. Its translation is CASSPWTSGGLDTQYF.

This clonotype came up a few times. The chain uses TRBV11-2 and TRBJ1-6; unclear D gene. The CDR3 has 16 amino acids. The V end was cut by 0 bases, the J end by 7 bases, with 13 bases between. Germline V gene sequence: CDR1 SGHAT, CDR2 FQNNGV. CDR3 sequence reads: CASSLDLEGRNSPLHF. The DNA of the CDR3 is TGTGCCAGCAGCTTAGATCTGGAGGGTCGGAATTCACCCCTCCACTTT. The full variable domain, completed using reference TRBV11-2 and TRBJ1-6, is EAGVAQSPRYKIIEKRQSVAFWCNPISGHATLYWYQQILGQGPKLLIQFQNNGVVDDSQLPKDRFSAERLKGVDSTLKIQPAKLEDSAVYLCASSLDLEGRNSPLHFGNGTRLTVT.